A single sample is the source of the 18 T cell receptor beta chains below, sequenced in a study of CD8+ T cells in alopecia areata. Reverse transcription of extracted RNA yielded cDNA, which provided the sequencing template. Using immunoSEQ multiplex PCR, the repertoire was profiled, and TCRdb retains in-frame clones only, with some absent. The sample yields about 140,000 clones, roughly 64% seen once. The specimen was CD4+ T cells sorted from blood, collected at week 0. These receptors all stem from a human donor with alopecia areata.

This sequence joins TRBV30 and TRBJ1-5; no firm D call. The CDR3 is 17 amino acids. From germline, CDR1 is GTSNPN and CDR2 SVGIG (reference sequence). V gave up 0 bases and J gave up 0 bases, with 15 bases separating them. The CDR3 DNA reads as TGTGCCTGGAGTGTTTGGGCCGGAATACTTAGCAATCAGCCCCAGCATTTT. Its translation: CAWSVWAGILSNQPQHF.

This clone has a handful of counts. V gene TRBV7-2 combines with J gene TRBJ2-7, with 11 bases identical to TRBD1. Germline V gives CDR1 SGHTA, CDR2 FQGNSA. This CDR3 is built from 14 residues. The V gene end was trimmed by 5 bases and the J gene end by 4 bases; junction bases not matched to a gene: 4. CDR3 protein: CASSPGQGAYEQYF. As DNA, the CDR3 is TGTGCCAGCAGCCCTGGACAGGGGGCGTACGAGCAGTACTTC.

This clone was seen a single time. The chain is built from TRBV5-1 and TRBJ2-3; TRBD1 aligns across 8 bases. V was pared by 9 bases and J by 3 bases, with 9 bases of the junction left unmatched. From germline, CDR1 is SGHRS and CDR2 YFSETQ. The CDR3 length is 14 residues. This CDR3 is CATKTGVLTDTQYF. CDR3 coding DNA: TGCGCCACCAAGACAGGGGTCTTGACAGATACGCAGTATTTT.

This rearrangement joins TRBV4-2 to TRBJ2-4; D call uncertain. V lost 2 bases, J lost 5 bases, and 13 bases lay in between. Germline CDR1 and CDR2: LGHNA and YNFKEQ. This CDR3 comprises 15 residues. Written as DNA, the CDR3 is TGTGCCAGCAGCCAATTTGAGATTGGGGAAAACATTCAGTACTTC. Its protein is CASSQFEIGENIQYF.

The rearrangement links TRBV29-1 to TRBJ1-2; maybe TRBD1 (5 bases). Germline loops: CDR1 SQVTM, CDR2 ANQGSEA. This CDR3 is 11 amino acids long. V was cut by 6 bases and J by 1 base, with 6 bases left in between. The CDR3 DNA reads TGCAGCGTACAGGTTAACTATGGCTACACCTTC. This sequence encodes CSVQVNYGYTF.

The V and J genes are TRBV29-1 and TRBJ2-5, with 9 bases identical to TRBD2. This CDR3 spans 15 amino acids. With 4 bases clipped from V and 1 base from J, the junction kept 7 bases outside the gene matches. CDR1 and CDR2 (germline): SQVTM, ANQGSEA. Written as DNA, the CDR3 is TGCAGCGTTGGGCCTAGACTAGCGGCCCAAGAGACCCAGTACTTC. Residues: CSVGPRLAAQETQYF.

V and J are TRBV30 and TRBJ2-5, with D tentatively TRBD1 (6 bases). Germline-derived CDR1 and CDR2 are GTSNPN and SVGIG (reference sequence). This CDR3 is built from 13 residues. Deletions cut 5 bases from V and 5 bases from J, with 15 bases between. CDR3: CAWADSLVETQYF. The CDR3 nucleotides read TGTGCCTGGGCGGACAGCCTCGTGGAGACCCAGTACTTC.

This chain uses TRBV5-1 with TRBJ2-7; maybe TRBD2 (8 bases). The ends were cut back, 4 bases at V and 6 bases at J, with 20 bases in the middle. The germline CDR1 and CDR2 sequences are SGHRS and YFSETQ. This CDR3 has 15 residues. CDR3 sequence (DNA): TGCGCCAGCAGCCTCCAGGGACTAGGGGGCGGCGAGCAGTACTTC. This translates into CASSLQGLGGGEQYF.

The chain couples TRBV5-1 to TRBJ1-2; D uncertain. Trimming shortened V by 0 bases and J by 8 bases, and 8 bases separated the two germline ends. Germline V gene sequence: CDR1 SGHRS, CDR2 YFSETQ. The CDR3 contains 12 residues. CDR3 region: CASSLGQKGYTF. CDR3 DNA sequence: TGCGCCAGCAGCTTGGGACAAAAAGGCTACACCTTC.

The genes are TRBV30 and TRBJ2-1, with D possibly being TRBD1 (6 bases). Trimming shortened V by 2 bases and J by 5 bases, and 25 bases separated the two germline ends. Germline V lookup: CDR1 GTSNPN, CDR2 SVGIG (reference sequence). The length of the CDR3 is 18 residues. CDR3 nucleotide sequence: TGTGCCTGGAGTTTGGGGCCCGAAGCACGAAGGGGGAACAATGAGCAGTTCTTC. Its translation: CAWSLGPEARRGNNEQFF.

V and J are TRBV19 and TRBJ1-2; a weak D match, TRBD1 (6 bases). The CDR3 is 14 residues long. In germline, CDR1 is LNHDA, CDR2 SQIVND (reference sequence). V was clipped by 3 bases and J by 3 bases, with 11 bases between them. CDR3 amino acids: CASSIRQDHYGYTF. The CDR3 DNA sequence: TGTGCCAGTAGTATCCGACAGGACCACTATGGCTACACCTTC.

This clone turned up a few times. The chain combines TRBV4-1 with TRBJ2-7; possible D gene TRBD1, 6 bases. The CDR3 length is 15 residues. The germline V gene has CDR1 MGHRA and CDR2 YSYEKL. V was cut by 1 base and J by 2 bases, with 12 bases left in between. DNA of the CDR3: TGCGCCAGCAGCCAAGCGGCGTGGGACACCTACGAGCAGTACTTC. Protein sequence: CASSQAAWDTYEQYF.

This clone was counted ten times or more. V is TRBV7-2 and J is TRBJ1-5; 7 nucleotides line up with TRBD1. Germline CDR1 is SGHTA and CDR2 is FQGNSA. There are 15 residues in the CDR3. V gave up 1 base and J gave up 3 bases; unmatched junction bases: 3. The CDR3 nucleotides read TGTGCCAGCAGCTTAGAACAGGGGTTCAATCAGCCCCAGCATTTT. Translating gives CASSLEQGFNQPQHF.

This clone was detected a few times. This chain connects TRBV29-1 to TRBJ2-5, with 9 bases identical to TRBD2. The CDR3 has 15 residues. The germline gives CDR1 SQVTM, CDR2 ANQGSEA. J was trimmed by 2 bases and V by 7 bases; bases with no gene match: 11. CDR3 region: CSANRGSGGQETQYF. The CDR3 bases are TGCAGCGCTAACCGGGGTAGCGGGGGTCAAGAGACCCAGTACTTC.

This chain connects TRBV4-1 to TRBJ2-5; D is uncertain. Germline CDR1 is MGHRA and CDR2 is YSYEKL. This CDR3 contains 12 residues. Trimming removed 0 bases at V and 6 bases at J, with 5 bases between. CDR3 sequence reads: CASSQDRKTQYF. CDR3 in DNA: TGCGCCAGCAGCCAAGATAGGAAGACCCAGTACTTC.

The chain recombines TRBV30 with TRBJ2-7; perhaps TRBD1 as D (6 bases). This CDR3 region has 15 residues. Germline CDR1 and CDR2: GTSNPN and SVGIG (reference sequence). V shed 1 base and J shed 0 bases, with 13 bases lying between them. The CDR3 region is CAWSARGWSSYEQYF. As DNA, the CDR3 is TGTGCCTGGAGTGCCAGGGGTTGGAGCTCCTACGAGCAGTACTTC.

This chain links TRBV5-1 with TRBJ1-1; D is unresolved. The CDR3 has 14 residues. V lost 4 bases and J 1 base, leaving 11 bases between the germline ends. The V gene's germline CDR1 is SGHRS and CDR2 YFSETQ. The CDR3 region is CASSEGTANTEAFF. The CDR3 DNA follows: TGCGCCAGCAGCGAAGGTACAGCGAACACTGAAGCTTTCTTT.

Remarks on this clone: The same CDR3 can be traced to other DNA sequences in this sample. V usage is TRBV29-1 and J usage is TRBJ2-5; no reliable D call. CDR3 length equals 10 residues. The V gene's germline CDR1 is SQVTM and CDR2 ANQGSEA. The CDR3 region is CSGSQETQYF. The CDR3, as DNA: TGCAGTGGCTCTCAGGAGACCCAGTACTTC.